Listed here are 20 T cell receptor beta chains from one sample, sequenced in a study of CD8 T cells in Susac syndrome. Reverse transcription of roughly 0.5 to 1 ug RNA was carried out with random hexamers. TCRdb reanalysed the immunoSEQ multiplex PCR reads using MiXCR and keeps one entry per CDR3 protein. The sample lists approximately 150,000 distinct CDR3 sequences, roughly 95% occurring once. The sequenced sample consisted of CD4+ T cells from PBMCs. The receptor set was obtained from a human donor with multiple sclerosis.

V gene TRBV12-3 or TRBV12-4 combines with J gene TRBJ1-5; D gene unclear. This CDR3 contains 15 residues. Trimming stripped 8 bases from V and 0 bases from J, with 14 bases between. CDR3 sequence: CASGPRGRSNQPQHF. The CDR3 DNA reads TGTGCCAGCGGGCCACGCGGGCGTAGCAATCAGCCCCAGCATTTT.

The CDR3 sequence: CSVPDGLRAFF. The CDR3 nucleotides read TGCAGTGTTCCGGACGGCTTGAGGGCTTTCTTT. V gene TRBV20-1 combines with J gene TRBJ1-1, with D unclear. The CDR3 is 11 amino acids. Germline V lookup: CDR1 DFQATT, CDR2 SNEGSKA (reference sequence). Between the trimmed V and J ends, which lost 7 bases and 11 bases, there was a span of 17 bases.

The table lists this clonotype with a count of one. The chain recombines TRBV9 with TRBJ2-2; D not resolved. CDR1 and CDR2 from the germline V gene are SGDLS and YYNGEE. The CDR3 consists of 16 residues. With 1 base removed from V and 3 bases from J, the gap between germline ends came to 13 bases. The CDR3, as DNA: TGTGCCAGCAGCGTATTGGTTAGCTTTTACACCGGGGAGCTGTTTTTT. As protein: CASSVLVSFYTGELFF. Combining the CDR3 with reference TRBV9 and TRBJ2-2 gives the whole variable domain DSGVTQTPKHLITATGQRVTLRCSPRSGDLSVYWYQQSLDQGLQFLIQYYNGEERAKGNILERFSAQQFPDLHSELNLSSLELGDSALYFCASSVLVSFYTGELFFGEGSRLTVL.

This clonotype showed up just once. CDR3 nucleotides: TGCAGTGCCCCGAGGGGGGGGACAAATAACTATGGCTACACCTTC. This encodes CSAPRGGTNNYGYTF. The J gene is TRBJ1-2, the V gene TRBV20-1; tentatively, D is TRBD1 (6 bases). The germline V and J ends were trimmed by 6 bases and 1 base, with 18 bases remaining between them. The V gene's germline CDR1 is DFQATT and CDR2 SNEGSKA (reference sequence). The CDR3 length is 15 residues.

The V gene is TRBV10-3, the J gene TRBJ1-4; TRBD1 is a possible D gene (5 bases). The CDR3 is made up of 16 amino acids. Germline CDR1 reads ENHRY; CDR2 reads SYGVKD. V lost 3 bases and J lost 8, with 19 bases in between. The CDR3 DNA reads TGTGCCATCAGTGATTCCGAAAACTTAAACAGGGAAAAACTGTTTTTT. It codes for CAISDSENLNREKLFF.

This clonotype has a single count. For the CDR3, the DNA is TGTGCCAGCAGTTCCTCCGGGACAGGGGATTTTCATGAGCAGTTCTTC. It encodes CASSSSGTGDFHEQFF. The gene calls are TRBV28 and TRBJ2-1, with 10 bases fitting TRBD1. J lost 8 bases, V lost 4 bases, and 11 bases had no gene match. The CDR3 runs to 16 residues. Germline CDR1 MDHEN, CDR2 SYDVKM.

The chain joins TRBV7-9 to TRBJ1-5, with a possible D match to TRBD1 (5 bases). V lost 1 base and J 1 base, leaving 11 bases between the germline ends. The CDR3 spans 16 residues. Germline CDR1 SEHNR, CDR2 FQNEAQ (reference sequence). Here the CDR3 reads CASSLGGARSNQPQHF. The DNA for the CDR3 is TGTGCCAGCAGCTTAGGCGGGGCCCGGAGCAATCAGCCCCAGCATTTT. Combining the CDR3 with reference TRBV7-9 and TRBJ1-5 gives the whole variable domain DTGVSQNPRHKITKRGQNVTFRCDPISEHNRLYWYRQTLGQGPEFLTYFQNEAQLEKSRLLSDRFSAERPKGSFSTLEIQRTEQGDSAMYLCASSLGGARSNQPQHFGDGTRLSIL.

DNA for the CDR3: TGTGCCAGCAGCGCCCCGGGGTGGCATGAAAAACTGTTTTTT. The encoded protein is CASSAPGWHEKLFF. This chain connects TRBV9 to TRBJ1-4; D unresolved. V was shortened by 3 bases and J by 6 bases, with 12 bases between the two germline ends. This CDR3 has 14 amino acids. Germline CDR1 reads SGDLS; CDR2 reads YYNGEE.

This CDR3 reads CASSPGARTQYF. The CDR3 coding sequence is TGTGCCAGCAGCCCAGGGGCACGGACCCAGTACTTC. The V call is TRBV7-2, the J call TRBJ2-5; tentative D call: TRBD1 (6 bases). This CDR3 is 12 amino acids long. From germline, CDR1 is SGHTA and CDR2 FQGNSA. The V end was cut by 5 bases, the J end by 7 bases, with 11 bases between.

The V gene is TRBV2, the J gene TRBJ2-7, with 8 bases identical to TRBD2. CDR3 length: 16 residues. Per germline, CDR1 SNHLY and CDR2 FYNNEI. Germline trimming cut 2 bases from V and 5 bases from J; bases unmatched to any gene: 11. This chain's CDR3 is CASSEHPNQAGDEQYF. CDR3 DNA sequence: TGTGCCAGCAGTGAACACCCGAATCAAGCGGGAGACGAGCAGTACTTC. The variable domain in full, with the rest retrieved from reference TRBV2 and TRBJ2-7, is EPEVTQTPSHQVTQMGQEVILRCVPISNHLYFYWYRQILGQKVEFLVSFYNNEISEKSEIFDDQFSVERPDGSNFTLKIRSTKLEDSAMYFCASSEHPNQAGDEQYFGPGTRLTVT.

The rearrangement uses TRBV30 and TRBJ2-7; D is undetermined. The V gene lost 0 bases and the J gene lost 2 bases, with 11 bases spanning the gap. This CDR3 comprises 14 residues. Per germline, CDR1 GTSNPN and CDR2 SVGIG (reference sequence). For the CDR3, the DNA is TGTGCCTGGAGTGTCGGATTTGTTCCCTACGAGCAGTACTTC. Its protein product is CAWSVGFVPYEQYF.

This clonotype occurred a few times. This rearrangement joins TRBV11-2 to TRBJ2-3, with D possibly matching TRBD2 (6 bases). The CDR3 covers 15 residues. Trimming cost V 5 bases and J 0 bases, with 12 bases left between them. From germline, CDR1 is SGHAT and CDR2 FQNNGV. DNA of the CDR3: TGTGCCAGCAGCCCAGCGGGCCTAAGCACAGATACGCAGTATTTT. Its protein is CASSPAGLSTDTQYF.

The chain is built from TRBV24-1 and TRBJ2-2; D might be TRBD1 (5 bases). Trimming left V 5 bases short and J 9 bases short, with 6 bases between. Germline-derived CDR1 and CDR2 are KGHDR and SFDVKD. The CDR3 consists of 11 residues. In nucleotides, the CDR3 is TGTGCCACCAGTGGGGGCCGGGAGCTGTTTTTT. Protein sequence: CATSGGRELFF.

The chain couples TRBV30 to TRBJ2-6; D could derive from TRBD1 or TRBD2 (5 bases each). In germline, CDR1 is GTSNPN, CDR2 SVGIG (reference sequence). This CDR3 has 17 residues. Trimming stripped 5 bases from V and 1 base from J, with 18 bases between. DNA of the CDR3: TGTGCCTGGTCACCGGGACGGAAGACTTCTGGGGCCAACGTCCTGACTTTC. Its protein is CAWSPGRKTSGANVLTF.

The chain recombines TRBV6-2 or TRBV6-3 with TRBJ2-2, with a weak D call TRBD1 (6 bases). The CDR3 has 14 residues. V was trimmed by 8 bases and J by 4 bases, leaving 14 bases between them. Germline assignment: CDR1 MNHEY and CDR2 SVGEGT. The CDR3 DNA sequence: TGTGCCAGCCTGAGGGACAACCCCACCGGGGAGCTGTTTTTT. It translates to CASLRDNPTGELFF.

This clonotype was counted once. V and J are TRBV29-1 and TRBJ2-5; the D gene could be TRBD1 or TRBD2 (5 bases each). The germline V gene has CDR1 SQVTM and CDR2 ANQGSEA. Trimming cost V 6 bases and J 1 base, with 9 bases left between them. The CDR3 totals 12 residues. CDR3 in amino acids: CSVAGSQETQYF. As DNA, the CDR3 is TGCAGCGTCGCAGGGAGCCAAGAGACCCAGTACTTC.

The V gene is TRBV12-3 or TRBV12-4, the J gene TRBJ2-5; a possible D gene is TRBD1 (5 bases). CDR3 length equals 15 residues. Trimming stripped 6 bases from V and 5 bases from J, with 19 bases between. The CDR3, as DNA: TGTGCCAGCAGAGGAGACAGCAGGGCCCGGGAGACCCAGTACTTC. Amino acids: CASRGDSRARETQYF.

The chain links TRBV25-1 to TRBJ1-1; the D gene is possibly TRBD1 (5 bases). This CDR3 is 12 amino acids long. The ends were cut back, 3 bases at V and 10 bases at J, with 12 bases in the middle. CDR1 is MGHDK and CDR2 is SYGVNS in the germline V gene. CDR3 region: CASSDGTQGAFF. DNA for the CDR3: TGTGCCAGCAGTGATGGGACGCAGGGAGCTTTCTTT.

This sequence joins TRBV28 and TRBJ1-2, with D hard to call. Trimming shortened V by 10 bases and J by 3 bases, and 12 bases separated the two germline ends. The germline V gene has CDR1 MDHEN and CDR2 SYDVKM. CDR3 length: 12 amino acids. The CDR3 coding sequence is TGTGCCACCCAAATACGGGACTATGGCTACACCTTC. Protein product: CATQIRDYGYTF.

The genes are TRBV12-3 or TRBV12-4 and TRBJ2-1, with 10 positions matching TRBD1. Losses at the gene ends were 5 bases for V and 4 bases for J; bases not matched to a gene: 5. CDR3 length: 15 amino acids. In DNA form, the CDR3 reads TGTGCCAGCAGTAAAAAGGACAGGGGGTACAATGAGCAGTTCTTC. Its protein is CASSKKDRGYNEQFF.